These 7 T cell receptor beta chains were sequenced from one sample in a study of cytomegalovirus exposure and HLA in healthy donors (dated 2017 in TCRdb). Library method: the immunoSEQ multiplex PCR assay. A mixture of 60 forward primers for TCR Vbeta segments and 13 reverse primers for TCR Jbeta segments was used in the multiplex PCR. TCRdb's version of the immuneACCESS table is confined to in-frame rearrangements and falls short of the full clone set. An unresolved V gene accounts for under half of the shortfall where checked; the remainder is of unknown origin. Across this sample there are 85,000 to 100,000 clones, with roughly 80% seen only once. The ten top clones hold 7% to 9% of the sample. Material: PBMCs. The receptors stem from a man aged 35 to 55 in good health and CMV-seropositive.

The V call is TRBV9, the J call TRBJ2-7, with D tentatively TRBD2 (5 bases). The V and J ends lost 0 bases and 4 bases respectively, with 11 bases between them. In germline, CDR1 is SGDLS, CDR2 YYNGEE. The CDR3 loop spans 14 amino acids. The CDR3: CASSVEASRYEQYF. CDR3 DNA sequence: TGTGCCAGCAGCGTAGAGGCTAGCAGGTACGAGCAGTACTTC.

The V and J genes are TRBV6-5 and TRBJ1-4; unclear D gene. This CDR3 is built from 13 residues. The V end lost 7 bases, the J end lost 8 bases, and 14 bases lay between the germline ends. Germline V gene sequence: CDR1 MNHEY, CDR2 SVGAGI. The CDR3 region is CASTGAGREKLFF. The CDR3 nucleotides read TGTGCCAGCACGGGAGCAGGTCGGGAAAAACTGTTTTTT.

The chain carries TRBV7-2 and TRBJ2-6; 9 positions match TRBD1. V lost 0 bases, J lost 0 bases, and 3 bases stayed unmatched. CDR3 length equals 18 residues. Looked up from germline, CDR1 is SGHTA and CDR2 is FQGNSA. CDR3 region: CASSLAGTGFSGANVLTF. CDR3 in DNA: TGTGCCAGCAGCTTAGCCGGGACAGGGTTCTCTGGGGCCAACGTCCTGACTTTC.

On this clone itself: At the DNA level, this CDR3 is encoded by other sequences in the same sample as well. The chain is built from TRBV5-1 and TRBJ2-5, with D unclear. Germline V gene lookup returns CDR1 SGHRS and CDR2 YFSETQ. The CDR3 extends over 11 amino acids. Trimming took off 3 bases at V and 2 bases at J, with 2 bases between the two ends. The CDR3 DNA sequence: TGCGCCAGCAGCTCGCAAGAGACCCAGTACTTC. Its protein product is CASSSQETQYF.

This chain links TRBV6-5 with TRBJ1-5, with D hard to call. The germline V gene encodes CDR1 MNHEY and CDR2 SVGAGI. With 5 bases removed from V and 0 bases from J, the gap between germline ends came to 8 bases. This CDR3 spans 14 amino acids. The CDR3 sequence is CASSHSDSNQPQHF. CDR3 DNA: TGTGCCAGCAGTCACAGTGATAGCAATCAGCCCCAGCATTTT.

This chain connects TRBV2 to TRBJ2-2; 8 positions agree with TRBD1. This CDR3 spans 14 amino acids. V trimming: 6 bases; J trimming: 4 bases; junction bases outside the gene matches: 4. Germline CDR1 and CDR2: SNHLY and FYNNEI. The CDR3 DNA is TGTGCCAGCAGAGGACAGGGCACCACCGGGGAGCTGTTTTTT. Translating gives CASRGQGTTGELFF. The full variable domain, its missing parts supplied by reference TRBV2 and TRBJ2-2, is EPEVTQTPSHQVTQMGQEVILRCVPISNHLYFYWYRQILGQKVEFLVSFYNNEISEKSEIFDDQFSVERPDGSNFTLKIRSTKLEDSAMYFCASRGQGTTGELFFGEGSRLTVL.

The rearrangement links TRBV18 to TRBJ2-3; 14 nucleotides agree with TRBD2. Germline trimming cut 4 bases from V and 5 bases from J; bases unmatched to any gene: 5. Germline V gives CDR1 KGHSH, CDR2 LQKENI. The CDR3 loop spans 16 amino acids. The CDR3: CASSRPGTSGGDTQYF. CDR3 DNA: TGTGCCAGCTCACGGCCCGGGACTAGCGGGGGAGATACGCAGTATTTT.